This TCR beta chain was recovered during a study of T cell responses to AZD1222 COVID-19 vaccine. This clone showed up just a few times. Germline values: CDR1 SGHRS, CDR2 YFSETQ. The CDR3 runs 14 residues. The V and J ends lost 0 bases and 8 bases respectively, with 14 bases between them. Sequenced by immunoSEQ multiplex PCR; TCRdb stores in-frame clones only, minus some. The sample includes roughly 200,000 clones, approximately 89% of them seen just once. The sample was peripheral blood, taken 28 days after the second AZD1222 dose. The gene calls are TRBV5-1 and TRBJ1-2, with a possible D match to TRBD1 (6 bases). The sequence derives from an adult who received the AZD1222 COVID-19 vaccine. The DNA for the CDR3 is TGCGCCAGCAGCTTGGAGCGGCAGGGGTCCGGCTACACCTTC. Residues: CASSLERQGSGYTF.